This TCR beta chain was documented in a study of blood T cell repertoires in COVID-19. Clones were read by immunoSEQ multiplex PCR, and TCRdb kept only the in-frame ones, dropping some. The table includes approximately 350,000 clones, 89% detected once. V gave up 0 bases and J gave up 7 bases, with 10 bases separating them. The CDR3 covers 15 residues. Looked up from germline, CDR1 is ENHRY and CDR2 is SYGVKD. The V and J genes are TRBV10-3 and TRBJ1-6; D is ambiguous. This TCR came from a woman under 40 with COVID-19, enrolled during active disease. The specimen sequenced was peripheral blood. CDR3 sequence reads: CAISESLTGNSPLHF. CDR3 coding DNA: TGTGCCATCAGTGAGTCCCTCACCGGGAATTCACCCCTCCACTTT.